This is a list of T cell receptor beta chains from one sample in a study of vaccination effects on CD4 cells after COVID-19. Clones were read by immunoSEQ multiplex PCR, and TCRdb kept only the in-frame ones, dropping some. In the table there are some 74,000 clones, 80% to 85% of which are singletons. These receptors lack a known antigen. Sequencing used CD4+ T cells from PBMCs cultured with HCoV-229E spike peptides, obtained after COVID-19 vaccination. The receptors originated from a human donor who received a COVID-19 vaccine. Both conserved end residues are part of each CDR3. The D gene is left open where the match is weak. Not all rows give a size; the values are once, few, many and, for expanded clones, a class.

j_gene: TRBJ1-4
v_gene: TRBV7-9
d_gene: .
abundance: .
CDR3aa: CASRGGGTEKLFF
CDR3nt: TGTGCCAGCAGGGGGGGAGGGACTGAAAAACTGTTTTTT

j_gene: TRBJ2-5
v_gene: TRBV5-1
d_gene: TRBD1
abundance: .
CDR3aa: CASSLTGGLETQYF
CDR3nt: TGCGCCAGCAGCTTAACAGGGGGCTTAGAGACCCAGTACTTC

j_gene: TRBJ2-1
v_gene: TRBV24-1
d_gene: .
abundance: .
CDR3aa: CATSDRTASSYNEQFF
CDR3nt: TGTGCCACCAGTGATCGAACAGCAAGCTCCTACAATGAGCAGTTCTTC

j_gene: TRBJ2-2
v_gene: TRBV3-1/TRBV3-2
d_gene: .
abundance: once
CDR3aa: CASSQSWANTGELFF
CDR3nt: TGTGCCAGCAGCCAAAGCTGGGCGAACACCGGGGAGCTGTTTTTT

j_gene: TRBJ1-2
v_gene: TRBV5-5
d_gene: .
abundance: .
CDR3aa: CASSPSPGSAGYTF
CDR3nt: TGTGCCAGCAGCCCGTCCCCTGGCAGCGCTGGCTACACCTTC

j_gene: TRBJ1-2
v_gene: TRBV3-1/TRBV3-2
d_gene: .
abundance: .
CDR3aa: CASSPNRDYGYTF
CDR3nt: TGTGCCAGCAGCCCCAACAGGGATTATGGCTACACCTTC

j_gene: TRBJ2-6
v_gene: TRBV7-3
d_gene: TRBD1
abundance: .
CDR3aa: CASSSGGQGWANVLTF
CDR3nt: TGTGCCAGCAGCTCCGGCGGACAGGGATGGGCCAACGTCCTGACTTTC

j_gene: TRBJ2-3
v_gene: TRBV7-8
d_gene: .
abundance: .
CDR3aa: CASSSQGFDTDTQYF
CDR3nt: TGTGCCAGCAGCTCCCAGGGATTTGACACAGATACGCAGTATTTT

j_gene: TRBJ1-2
v_gene: TRBV27
d_gene: .
abundance: .
CDR3aa: CASSLSYGNYGYTF
CDR3nt: TGTGCCAGCAGTTTATCGTACGGAAACTATGGCTACACCTTC

j_gene: TRBJ1-1
v_gene: TRBV25-1
d_gene: .
abundance: few
CDR3aa: CASSEFRDSPEAFF
CDR3nt: TGTGCCAGCAGTGAATTCCGGGACTCTCCGGAAGCTTTCTTT

j_gene: TRBJ2-3
v_gene: TRBV5-1
d_gene: TRBD1
abundance: .
CDR3aa: CASSGPTGGADTQYF
CDR3nt: TGCGCCAGCAGCGGCCCGACAGGGGGAGCAGATACGCAGTATTTT

j_gene: TRBJ1-2
v_gene: TRBV19
d_gene: TRBD1
abundance: few
CDR3aa: CASSTPGQGATFTLGGYTF
CDR3nt: TGTGCCAGTAGTACCCCGGGACAGGGGGCAACCTTTACCCTTGGCGGCTACACCTTC

j_gene: TRBJ1-2
v_gene: TRBV3-1/TRBV3-2
d_gene: TRBD1
abundance: .
CDR3aa: CASSLREGQGSGYTF
CDR3nt: TGTGCCAGCAGCCTTAGGGAGGGACAGGGGAGCGGCTACACCTTC

j_gene: TRBJ1-6
v_gene: TRBV7-9
d_gene: .
abundance: once
CDR3aa: CASSLRGPAPLHF
CDR3nt: TGTGCCAGCAGCTTACGGGGCCCAGCACCCCTCCACTTT

j_gene: TRBJ2-5
v_gene: TRBV7-2
d_gene: TRBD2
abundance: once
CDR3aa: CASSSGLGLETQYF
CDR3nt: TGTGCCAGCAGCTCGGGACTAGGTTTGGAGACCCAGTACTTC

j_gene: TRBJ2-1
v_gene: TRBV10-1
d_gene: .
abundance: .
CDR3aa: CASSESGLQGNNEQFF
CDR3nt: TGCGCCAGCAGTGAGTCCGGCCTCCAGGGCAACAATGAGCAGTTCTTC

j_gene: TRBJ1-1
v_gene: TRBV12-5
d_gene: TRBD1
abundance: .
CDR3aa: CASGLGQGALNTEAFF
CDR3nt: TGTGCTAGTGGTTTGGGACAGGGGGCTTTGAACACTGAAGCTTTCTTT

j_gene: TRBJ2-3
v_gene: TRBV18
d_gene: .
abundance: once
CDR3aa: CASSPGTAGGDTQYF
CDR3nt: TGTGCCAGCTCACCCGGGACGGCCGGAGGAGATACGCAGTATTTT

j_gene: TRBJ1-5
v_gene: TRBV19
d_gene: TRBD1
abundance: .
CDR3aa: CASTPTPGGWGQPQHF
CDR3nt: TGTGCCAGTACCCCTACACCAGGGGGTTGGGGTCAGCCCCAGCATTTT

j_gene: TRBJ2-1
v_gene: TRBV30
d_gene: .
abundance: few
CDR3aa: CAWNKRASSSYNEQFF
CDR3nt: TGTGCCTGGAATAAGAGGGCCTCAAGCTCCTACAATGAGCAGTTCTTC

j_gene: TRBJ1-2
v_gene: TRBV6-6
d_gene: .
abundance: .
CDR3aa: CASSSGTVYGYTF
CDR3nt: TGTGCCAGCAGTTCCGGGACGGTCTATGGCTACACCTTC

j_gene: TRBJ1-4
v_gene: TRBV28
d_gene: .
abundance: .
CDR3aa: CASSLPGESEKLFF
CDR3nt: TGTGCCAGCAGTTTACCAGGGGAGAGTGAAAAACTGTTTTTT

j_gene: TRBJ2-5
v_gene: TRBV24-1
d_gene: .
abundance: once
CDR3aa: CATRGGVQETQYF
CDR3nt: TGTGCCACCCGAGGGGGGGTCCAAGAGACCCAGTACTTC

j_gene: TRBJ2-5
v_gene: TRBV29-1
d_gene: .
abundance: .
CDR3aa: CSAREVGSGETQYF
CDR3nt: TGCAGCGCCCGTGAGGTGGGGTCAGGTGAGACCCAGTACTTC

j_gene: TRBJ2-5
v_gene: TRBV10-2
d_gene: .
abundance: .
CDR3aa: CASSRTGRGETQYF
CDR3nt: TGCGCCAGCAGCCGGACAGGGCGGGGGGAGACCCAGTACTTC

j_gene: TRBJ1-2
v_gene: TRBV4-3
d_gene: .
abundance: .
CDR3aa: CASSQGQNYGYTF
CDR3nt: TGCGCCAGCAGCCAAGGACAGAACTATGGCTACACCTTC

j_gene: TRBJ1-4
v_gene: TRBV10-2
d_gene: .
abundance: .
CDR3aa: CASSEYKGRNEKLFF
CDR3nt: TGCGCCAGCAGTGAGTATAAGGGGCGAAATGAAAAACTGTTTTTT

j_gene: TRBJ2-2
v_gene: TRBV7-3
d_gene: .
abundance: .
CDR3aa: CASSLYRTRNTGELFF
CDR3nt: TGTGCCAGCAGCTTATACCGGACAAGGAACACCGGGGAGCTGTTTTTT

j_gene: TRBJ1-5
v_gene: TRBV3-1/TRBV3-2
d_gene: TRBD1
abundance: .
CDR3aa: CASSHAGGQPQHF
CDR3nt: TGTGCCAGCAGCCATGCAGGGGGTCAGCCCCAGCATTTT

j_gene: TRBJ2-1
v_gene: TRBV7-3
d_gene: .
abundance: .
CDR3aa: CASSFQGSPYNEQFF
CDR3nt: TGTGCCAGCAGCTTCCAGGGGTCCCCCTACAATGAGCAGTTCTTC

j_gene: TRBJ2-1
v_gene: TRBV27
d_gene: .
abundance: .
CDR3aa: CASRQAPPLLTDEQFF
CDR3nt: TGTGCCAGCAGACAGGCCCCTCCACTACTTACCGATGAGCAGTTCTTC

j_gene: TRBJ1-5
v_gene: TRBV2
d_gene: .
abundance: .
CDR3aa: CASSELGSLNQPQHF
CDR3nt: TGTGCCAGCAGTGAACTTGGCAGCTTAAATCAGCCCCAGCATTTT

j_gene: TRBJ1-5
v_gene: TRBV6-2/TRBV6-3
d_gene: .
abundance: .
CDR3aa: CASSYGTYGSQHF
CDR3nt: TGTGCCAGCAGTTACGGGACCTATGGTTCCCAGCATTTT

j_gene: TRBJ2-5
v_gene: TRBV2
d_gene: .
abundance: .
CDR3aa: CASSEIVLQETQYF
CDR3nt: TGTGCCAGCAGTGAAATCGTACTTCAAGAGACCCAGTACTTC

j_gene: TRBJ2-3
v_gene: TRBV5-1
d_gene: .
abundance: .
CDR3aa: CASSSQTGLTDTQYF
CDR3nt: TGCGCCAGCAGCTCCCAGACAGGACTCACAGATACGCAGTATTTT

j_gene: TRBJ1-2
v_gene: TRBV14
d_gene: TRBD1
abundance: .
CDR3aa: CASPPDRYNYGYTF
CDR3nt: TGTGCCAGCCCGCCGGACAGGTATAACTATGGCTACACCTTC

j_gene: TRBJ1-1
v_gene: TRBV5-1
d_gene: .
abundance: .
CDR3aa: CASTAYTGGNTEAFF
CDR3nt: TGCGCCAGTACGGCCTATACGGGGGGTAACACTGAAGCTTTCTTT

j_gene: TRBJ1-4
v_gene: TRBV5-4
d_gene: TRBD1
abundance: .
CDR3aa: CASSLITGTGIEKLFF
CDR3nt: TGTGCCAGCAGCTTAATAACCGGGACAGGGATTGAAAAACTGTTTTTT

j_gene: TRBJ1-1
v_gene: TRBV5-1
d_gene: TRBD1
abundance: .
CDR3aa: CASSQTGAALNTEAFF
CDR3nt: TGCGCCAGCAGCCAGACAGGGGCCGCCCTAAACACTGAAGCTTTCTTT

j_gene: TRBJ2-1
v_gene: TRBV19
d_gene: .
abundance: medium-sized
CDR3aa: CASSHRTASYNEQFF
CDR3nt: TGTGCCAGTTCCCACAGGACGGCCAGCTACAATGAGCAGTTCTTC

j_gene: TRBJ2-5
v_gene: TRBV5-8
d_gene: .
abundance: .
CDR3aa: CASTSGFTFVRETQYF
CDR3nt: TGTGCCAGCACCAGCGGGTTCACCTTCGTGCGGGAGACCCAGTACTTC

j_gene: TRBJ2-2
v_gene: TRBV3-1/TRBV3-2
d_gene: TRBD2
abundance: .
CDR3aa: CASSQDRLAENTGELFF
CDR3nt: TGTGCCAGCAGCCAAGATCGACTAGCGGAGAACACCGGGGAGCTGTTTTTT

j_gene: TRBJ1-5
v_gene: TRBV12-3/TRBV12-4
d_gene: .
abundance: once
CDR3aa: CASRKGSIEPQHF
CDR3nt: TGTGCCAGCAGGAAGGGTTCCATAGAGCCCCAGCATTTT

j_gene: TRBJ2-4
v_gene: TRBV2
d_gene: TRBD1
abundance: .
CDR3aa: CASSEPGGYGTENIQYF
CDR3nt: TGTGCCAGCAGTGAACCAGGGGGCTACGGAACGGAGAACATTCAGTACTTC

j_gene: TRBJ1-1
v_gene: TRBV3-1/TRBV3-2
d_gene: TRBD1
abundance: .
CDR3aa: CASSQGNRGTEAFF
CDR3nt: TGTGCCAGCAGCCAAGGAAACAGGGGCACTGAAGCTTTCTTT

j_gene: TRBJ1-5
v_gene: TRBV4-1
d_gene: TRBD1
abundance: few
CDR3aa: CASSPGTANQPQHF
CDR3nt: TGCGCCAGCAGCCCCGGGACAGCTAATCAGCCCCAGCATTTT

j_gene: TRBJ1-1
v_gene: TRBV7-9
d_gene: TRBD1
abundance: .
CDR3aa: CASSLNGQGGGRAFF
CDR3nt: TGTGCCAGCAGCTTAAATGGGCAGGGGGGGGGTCGAGCTTTCTTT

j_gene: TRBJ2-2
v_gene: TRBV7-8
d_gene: .
abundance: .
CDR3aa: CASSLQGLNTGELFF
CDR3nt: TGTGCCAGCAGCTTACAGGGCCTAAACACCGGGGAGCTGTTTTTT

j_gene: TRBJ1-1
v_gene: TRBV29-1
d_gene: TRBD1
abundance: .
CDR3aa: CSVRQGTNTEAFF
CDR3nt: TGCAGCGTCCGACAGGGAACGAACACTGAAGCTTTCTTT

j_gene: TRBJ2-3
v_gene: TRBV14
d_gene: .
abundance: once
CDR3aa: CASSFGTQSFSTDTQYF
CDR3nt: TGTGCCAGCAGCTTCGGGACTCAATCCTTTAGCACAGATACGCAGTATTTT